This T cell receptor (beta chain) is drawn from a study of control samples from healthy donors and cancer patients. Trimming took 2 bases from V and 8 from J, leaving 9 bases between them. Germline CDR1 is ENHRY and CDR2 is SYGVKD. CDR3 length: 12 residues. Method: immunoSEQ multiplex PCR; TCRdb's copy keeps in-frame clones and lacks some. The data contain 50,000 to 70,000 clones, roughly 95% of them seen just once; the ten biggest clones take up about 1.1%. This clonotype was obtained from a woman between 18 and 29 years old in good health. The rearrangement links TRBV10-3 to TRBJ1-2; the D is unclear. The source material was blood. For the CDR3, the DNA is TGTGCCATCAGTGAGGGATCGGAGGGCTACACCTTC. This codes for CAISEGSEGYTF.